The 16 T cell receptor beta chains given below trace back to one sample, sequenced in a study of cytomegalovirus exposure and HLA in healthy donors. 13 Jbeta primers and 60 Vbeta primers were used for the PCR. Profiling relied on immunoSEQ multiplex PCR, and the TCRdb table lists in-frame clones only, not all of them. The profile shows about 200,000 clones, about 80% of them singletons. The sequenced sample consisted of PBMCs. The source is a girl between 10 and 17 years old in good health and CMV-seronegative.

The chain has TRBV5-6 and TRBJ1-1; D gene uncertain. Trimming removed 3 bases at V and 1 base at J, with 10 bases between. The germline V gene has CDR1 SGHDT and CDR2 YYEEEE. This CDR3 has 14 amino acids. The CDR3 reads CASSSGLPNTEAFF. In nucleotides, the CDR3 is TGTGCCAGCAGCTCTGGACTACCGAACACTGAAGCTTTCTTT.

The rearrangement links TRBV11-3 to TRBJ2-7; tentative D call: TRBD2 (6 bases). Deletions cut 5 bases from V and 6 bases from J, with 14 bases between. CDR3 length equals 13 residues. Germline loops: CDR1 SGHNT, CDR2 YENEEA. The CDR3 sequence: CASSRGGFGEQYF. The CDR3 region has the DNA TGTGCCAGCAGCCGGGGAGGATTCGGCGAGCAGTACTTC.

The chain joins TRBV15 to TRBJ2-3, with 13 bases matching TRBD2. Trimming took 2 bases from V and 0 from J; bases not matched to a gene: 8. The germline V gene has CDR1 LNHNV and CDR2 YYDKDF (reference sequence). This CDR3 region has 19 residues. This chain's CDR3 is CATSRTRLAGGTSTDTQYF. The CDR3 coding sequence is TGTGCCACCAGCAGAACCAGACTAGCGGGAGGCACTAGCACAGATACGCAGTATTTT.

This clone has only one observation. This chain joins TRBV7-9 and TRBJ2-1, with D perhaps TRBD2 (5 bases). The CDR3 contains 15 residues. The V gene's germline CDR1 is SEHNR and CDR2 FQNEAQ (reference sequence). V was trimmed by 2 bases and J by 6 bases, leaving 14 bases between them. The CDR3 DNA follows: TGTGCCAGCAGCTTAAACACGGGAATAAGCAATGAGCAGTTCTTC. This gives the protein CASSLNTGISNEQFF.

This clone was found once. The chain joins TRBV30 to TRBJ2-1; TRBD1 aligns across 8 bases. The germline V gene encodes CDR1 GTSNPN and CDR2 SVGIG (reference sequence). This CDR3 is 16 amino acids long. The junction had 10 bases not matched to a gene; V was cut back by 0 bases and J by 6 bases. This chain's CDR3 is CAWSVPWAGGPNEQFF. CDR3 nucleotides: TGTGCCTGGAGTGTTCCCTGGGCAGGGGGCCCCAATGAGCAGTTCTTC.

The chain links TRBV4-1 to TRBJ2-3; TRBD2 matches 8 bases. The CDR3 extends over 18 amino acids. Losses at the gene ends were 1 base for V and 1 base for J; bases not matched to a gene: 10. Germline V gives CDR1 MGHRA, CDR2 YSYEKL. CDR3 in amino acids: CASSQGLAPEGGTDTQYF. The CDR3 DNA follows: TGCGCCAGCAGCCAAGGACTAGCGCCCGAAGGCGGCACAGATACGCAGTATTTT.

The chain combines TRBV30 with TRBJ2-7; the match to TRBD2 covers 13 bases. CDR1 and CDR2 from the germline V gene are GTSNPN and SVGIG (reference sequence). With 2 bases clipped from V and 7 bases from J, the junction kept 11 bases outside the gene matches. CDR3 length equals 16 residues. The CDR3 coding sequence is TGTGCCTGGAGTCCAAGGAGGACTAGCGGGGGAGGAGAGCAGTACTTC. Its translation: CAWSPRRTSGGGEQYF. The full variable domain, completed using reference TRBV30 and TRBJ2-7, is SQTIHQWPATLVQPVGSPLSLECTVEGTSNPNLYWYRQAAGRGLQLLFYSVGIGQISSEVPQNLSASRPQDRQFILSSKKLLLSDSGFYLCAWSPRRTSGGGEQYFGPGTRLTVT.

The DNA of the CDR3 is TGTGCCAGCAGTTACTCCGGCAGGGGCAACAATCAGCCCCAGCATTTT. Encoded protein: CASSYSGRGNNQPQHF. This sequence joins TRBV6-5 and TRBJ1-5; TRBD1 is a possible D gene (6 bases). Germline assignment: CDR1 MNHEY and CDR2 SVGAGI. The CDR3 consists of 16 residues. Trimming took 0 bases from V and 3 from J, leaving 12 bases between them.

The chain couples TRBV2 to TRBJ2-3; no definite D call. CDR1 is SNHLY and CDR2 is FYNNEI in the germline V gene. This CDR3 comprises 12 residues. The V gene lost 5 bases and the J gene lost 6 bases, with 9 bases spanning the gap. The CDR3 is CASSLLWDTQYF. CDR3 DNA: TGTGCCAGCAGTCTTCTATGGGATACGCAGTATTTT.

The gene calls are TRBV28 and TRBJ2-7; D might be TRBD2 (6 bases). The CDR3 consists of 14 residues. Germline CDR1 reads MDHEN; CDR2 reads SYDVKM. V dropped 5 bases and J dropped 2 bases, with 13 bases sitting between them. The CDR3 nucleotides are TGTGCCAGCAGTCCCCTAGGCGGGACCTACGAGCAGTACTTC. It codes for CASSPLGGTYEQYF.

This chain connects TRBV9 to TRBJ1-1; possible D gene TRBD1, 6 bases. Between the trimmed V and J ends, which lost 4 bases and 1 base, there was a span of 26 bases. This CDR3 contains 19 residues. Germline CDR1 reads SGDLS; CDR2 reads YYNGEE. The CDR3 reads CASSPFQYFPGHKNTEAFF. The CDR3 nucleotides are TGTGCCAGCAGCCCCTTCCAATACTTCCCGGGACACAAGAACACTGAAGCTTTCTTT. Drawing the rest from reference TRBV9 and TRBJ1-1, the complete variable domain is DSGVTQTPKHLITATGQRVTLRCSPRSGDLSVYWYQQSLDQGLQFLIQYYNGEERAKGNILERFSAQQFPDLHSELNLSSLELGDSALYFCASSPFQYFPGHKNTEAFFGQGTRLTVV.

A note on this clone: Other nucleotide sequences in the sample specify the same CDR3. The chain carries TRBV30 and TRBJ2-7; 10 positions match TRBD1. The CDR3 spans 12 residues. V lost 5 bases to trimming and J lost 3 bases; unmatched junction nucleotides: 1. Germline V gene data show CDR1 as GTSNPN and CDR2 as SVGIG (reference sequence). CDR3 bases: TGTGCCTGGCGGACAGGGGGCTACGAGCAGTACTTC. This gives the protein CAWRTGGYEQYF. Drawing the rest from reference TRBV30 and TRBJ2-7, the complete variable domain is SQTIHQWPATLVQPVGSPLSLECTVEGTSNPNLYWYRQAAGRGLQLLFYSVGIGQISSEVPQNLSASRPQDRQFILSSKKLLLSDSGFYLCAWRTGGYEQYFGPGTRLTVT.

CDR3 protein: CSVGQYEQYF. The CDR3 DNA reads TGCAGCGTGGGACAGTACGAGCAGTACTTC. The genes are TRBV29-1 and TRBJ2-5, with 7 bases matching TRBD1. The J call may be faulty, since TRBJ2-7 better matches the DNA end. Germline loops: CDR1 SQVTM, CDR2 ANQGSEA. This CDR3 has 10 residues.

The V gene is TRBV15, the J gene TRBJ1-1; no clear D. V lost 2 bases to trimming and J lost 7 bases, with 11 bases between them. Germline V gene lookup returns CDR1 LNHNV and CDR2 YYDKDF (reference sequence). The CDR3 loop spans 13 amino acids. The CDR3 nucleotides read TGTGCCACCAGCAGACTAGGTTTTGTTGAAGCTTTCTTT. Translating it yields CATSRLGFVEAFF.

CDR3 DNA sequence: TGTGCCAGCAGCTACAAACCAGGGGATACTGAAGCTTTCTTT. This sequence encodes CASSYKPGDTEAFF. The chain links TRBV7-2 to TRBJ1-1; a possible D gene is TRBD1 (6 bases). The germline V gene has CDR1 SGHTA and CDR2 FQGNSA. V was cut by 4 bases and J by 5 bases, with 14 bases left in between. This CDR3 spans 14 amino acids.

This clone was seen a few times. This chain links TRBV5-6 with TRBJ1-5, with D perhaps TRBD1 (6 bases). Trimming shortened V by 4 bases and J by 4 bases, and 21 bases separated the two germline ends. CDR1 SGHDT and CDR2 YYEEEE come from the germline V gene. CDR3 length: 17 amino acids. CDR3: CASSIQGIKGENQPQHF. The CDR3 DNA reads TGTGCCAGCAGCATACAGGGAATTAAAGGGGAAAATCAGCCCCAGCATTTT.